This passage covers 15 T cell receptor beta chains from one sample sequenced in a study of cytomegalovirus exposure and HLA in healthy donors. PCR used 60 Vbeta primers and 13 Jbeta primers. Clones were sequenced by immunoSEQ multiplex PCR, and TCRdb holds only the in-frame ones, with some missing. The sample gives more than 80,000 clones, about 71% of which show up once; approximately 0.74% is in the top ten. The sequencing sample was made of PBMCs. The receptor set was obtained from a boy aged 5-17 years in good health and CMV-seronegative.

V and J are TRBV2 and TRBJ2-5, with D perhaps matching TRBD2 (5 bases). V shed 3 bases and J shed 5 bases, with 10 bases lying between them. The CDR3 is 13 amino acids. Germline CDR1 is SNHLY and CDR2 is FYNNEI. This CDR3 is CASSDGVGETQYF. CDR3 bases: TGTGCCAGCAGTGACGGGGTCGGGGAGACCCAGTACTTC.

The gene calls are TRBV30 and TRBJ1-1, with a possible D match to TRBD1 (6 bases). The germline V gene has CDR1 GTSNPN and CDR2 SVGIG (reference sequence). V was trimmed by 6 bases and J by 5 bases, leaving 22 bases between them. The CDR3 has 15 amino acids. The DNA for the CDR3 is TGTGCCTGCCAGAATCCCAGGGGCTGGTGGACTGAAGCTTTCTTT. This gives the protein CACQNPRGWWTEAFF.

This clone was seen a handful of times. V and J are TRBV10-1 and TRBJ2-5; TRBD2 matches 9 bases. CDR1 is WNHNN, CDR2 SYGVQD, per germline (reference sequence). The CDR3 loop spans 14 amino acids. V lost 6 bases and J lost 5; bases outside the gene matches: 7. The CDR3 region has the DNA TGCGCCAGCAGCCGTAGCGGGAGAGGTGAGACCCAGTACTTC. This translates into CASSRSGRGETQYF.

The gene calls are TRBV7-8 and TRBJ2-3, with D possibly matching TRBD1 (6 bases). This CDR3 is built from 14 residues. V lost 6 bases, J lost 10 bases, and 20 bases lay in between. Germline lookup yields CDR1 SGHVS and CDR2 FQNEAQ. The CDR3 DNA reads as TGTGCCAGCAGACAACAATGGGGGCAGGGCCCGCAGTATTTT. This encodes CASRQQWGQGPQYF. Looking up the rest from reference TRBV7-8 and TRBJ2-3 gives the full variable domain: GAGVSQSPRYKVAKRGQDVALRCDPISGHVSLFWYQQALGQGPEFLTYFQNEAQLDKSGLPSDRFFAERPEGSVSTLKIQRTQQEDSAVYLCASRQQWGQGPQYFGPGTRLTVL.

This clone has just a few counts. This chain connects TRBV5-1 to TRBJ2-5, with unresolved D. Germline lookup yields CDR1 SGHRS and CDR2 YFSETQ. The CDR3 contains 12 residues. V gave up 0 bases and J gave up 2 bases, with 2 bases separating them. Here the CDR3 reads CASSLAQETQYF. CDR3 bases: TGCGCCAGCAGCTTGGCTCAAGAGACCCAGTACTTC.

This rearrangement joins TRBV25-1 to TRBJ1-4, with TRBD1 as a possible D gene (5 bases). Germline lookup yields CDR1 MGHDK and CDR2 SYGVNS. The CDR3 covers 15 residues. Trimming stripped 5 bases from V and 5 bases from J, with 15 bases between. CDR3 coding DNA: TGTGCCAGCAGTCCGCGGGAGGGGATAAATGAAAAACTGTTTTTT. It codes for CASSPREGINEKLFF. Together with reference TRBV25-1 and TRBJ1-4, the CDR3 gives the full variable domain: EADIYQTPRYLVIGTGKKITLECSQTMGHDKMYWYQQDPGMELHLIHYSYGVNSTEKGDLSSESTVSRIRTEHFPLTLESARPSHTSQYLCASSPREGINEKLFFGSGTQLSVL.

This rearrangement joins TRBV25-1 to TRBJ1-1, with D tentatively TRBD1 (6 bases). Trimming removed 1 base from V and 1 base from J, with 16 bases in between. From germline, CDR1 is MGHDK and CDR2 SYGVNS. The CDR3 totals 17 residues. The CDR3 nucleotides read TGTGCCAGCAGTGAATTAGGTGGGGGCGAAGGGAACACTGAAGCTTTCTTT. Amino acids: CASSELGGGEGNTEAFF.

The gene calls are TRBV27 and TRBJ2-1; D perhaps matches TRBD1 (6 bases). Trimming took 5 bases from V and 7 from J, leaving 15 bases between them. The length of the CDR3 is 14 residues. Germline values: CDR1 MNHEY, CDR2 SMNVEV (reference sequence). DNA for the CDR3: TGTGCCAGCAGTCAAGGGGACATAAAGAATGAGCAGTTCTTC. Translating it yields CASSQGDIKNEQFF.

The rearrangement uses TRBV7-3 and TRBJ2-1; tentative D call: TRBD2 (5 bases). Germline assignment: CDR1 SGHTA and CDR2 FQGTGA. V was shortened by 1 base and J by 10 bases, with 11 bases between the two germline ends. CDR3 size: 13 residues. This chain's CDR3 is CASSLRGSGEQFF. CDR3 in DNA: TGTGCCAGCAGCTTAAGGGGTTCGGGAGAGCAGTTCTTC.

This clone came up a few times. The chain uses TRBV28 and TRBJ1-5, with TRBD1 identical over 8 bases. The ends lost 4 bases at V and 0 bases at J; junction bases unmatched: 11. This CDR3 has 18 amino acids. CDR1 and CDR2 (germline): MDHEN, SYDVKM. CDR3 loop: CASSSPGQAPYSNQPQHF. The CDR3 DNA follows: TGTGCCAGCAGTTCTCCGGGACAGGCCCCTTATAGCAATCAGCCCCAGCATTTT.

For the CDR3, the DNA is TGTGCCAGCAGCTTAGTCCGGGACAGCCACGAGCAGTACTTC. It translates to CASSLVRDSHEQYF. The gene calls are TRBV11-3 and TRBJ2-7; TRBD1 matches 7 bases. The CDR3 is made up of 14 amino acids. CDR1 is SGHNT and CDR2 is YENEEA in the germline V gene. With V trimmed by 1 base and J by 5 bases, 5 bases remained unmatched.

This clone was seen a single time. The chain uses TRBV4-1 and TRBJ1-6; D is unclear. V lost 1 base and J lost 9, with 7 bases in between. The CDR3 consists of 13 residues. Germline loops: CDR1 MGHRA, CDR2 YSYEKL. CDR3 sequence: CASSQVEVSPLHF. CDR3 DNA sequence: TGCGCCAGCAGCCAAGTCGAGGTTTCACCCCTCCACTTT.

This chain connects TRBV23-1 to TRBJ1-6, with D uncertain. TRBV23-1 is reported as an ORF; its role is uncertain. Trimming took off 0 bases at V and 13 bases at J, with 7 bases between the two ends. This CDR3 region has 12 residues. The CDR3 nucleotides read TGCGCCAGCAGTCAATCTAGTTCCCCCCTCCACTTT. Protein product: CASSQSSSPLHF.

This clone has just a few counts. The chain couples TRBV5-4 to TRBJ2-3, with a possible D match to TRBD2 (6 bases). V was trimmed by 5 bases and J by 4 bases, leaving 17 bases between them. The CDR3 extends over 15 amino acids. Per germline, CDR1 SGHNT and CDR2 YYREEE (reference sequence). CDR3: CASRTLGDSADTQYF. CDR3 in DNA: TGTGCCAGCAGGACGCTAGGGGACTCGGCAGATACGCAGTATTTT.

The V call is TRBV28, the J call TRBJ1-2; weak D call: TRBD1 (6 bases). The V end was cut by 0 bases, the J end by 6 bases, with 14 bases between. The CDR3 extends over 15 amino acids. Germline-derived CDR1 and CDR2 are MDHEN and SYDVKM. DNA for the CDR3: TGTGCCAGCAGTTTATGGGGCGGGGGCTGGGATGGCTACACCTTC. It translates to CASSLWGGGWDGYTF.